This T cell receptor (beta chain) was observed in a study of brain T cells in children with intractable seizures. Generated by immunoSEQ multiplex PCR, the TCRdb table keeps only in-frame clones and is missing some. The data show under 400,000 clones, 85% to 95% seen once. The time point here: blood from clinic visit 5 months post-surgery; TSC patient then seizure free. The CDR3 sequence is 13 residues long. The V and J ends lost 4 bases and 5 bases respectively, with 9 bases between them. Germline loops: CDR1 SGDLS, CDR2 YYNGEE. The source material was peripheral blood, sampled 4 to 5 months after surgery. The clonotype was recovered from a boy in the first two years of life with tuberous sclerosis and intractable seizures. The rearrangement uses TRBV9 and TRBJ2-2; D not certain. In DNA, the CDR3 is TGTGCCAGCAGCATAACGTGGACCGGGGAGCTGTTTTTT. Its translation: CASSITWTGELFF. Full variable domain (remainder filled in from reference TRBV9 and TRBJ2-2): DSGVTQTPKHLITATGQRVTLRCSPRSGDLSVYWYQQSLDQGLQFLIQYYNGEERAKGNILERFSAQQFPDLHSELNLSSLELGDSALYFCASSITWTGELFFGEGSRLTVL.